Listed below are T cell receptor beta chains from one sample, sequenced in a study of blood T cells in healthy people across ages. TCRdb reprocessed the 5' RACE reads via MiXCR and lists one record per CDR3 protein. The sample lists 550,000 to 800,000 distinct CDR3 sequences, about 32% occurring once. The sequenced sample consisted of blood. The receptors were sampled from a woman aged 80 or over in good health. Both conserved end residues are part of each CDR3. A D gene is named only where the DNA matches it firmly. Part of the rows lack a size; the others show once, few, many or a class for expanded clones.

>few|.|TRBJ1-3|TRBV10-3
TGTGCCATCACTCCGGGACAAGGGCGGGGAAACACCATATATTTT
CAITPGQGRGNTIYF
>many|TRBD1|TRBJ1-5|TRBV6-1
TGTGCCACTAGTGGTCTAGGACAGGGTAGTCAGCCCCAGCATTTT
CATSGLGQGSQPQHF
>few|TRBD1|TRBJ1-6|TRBV13
TGTGCCAGCAGCTGGACAGGGCGGAATAATTCACCCCTCCACTTT
CASSWTGRNNSPLHF
>many|TRBD1|TRBJ2-3|TRBV20-1
TGCAGTGCGAACCCGGGACAGGGGGCCCCAGATACGCAGTATTTT
CSANPGQGAPDTQYF
>many|TRBD2|TRBJ2-4|TRBV9
TGTGCCAGCAGCGTAGACGCGGACTCTCGCCCGGGGGGGGGCAAAAACATTCAGTACTTC
CASSVDADSRPGGGKNIQYF
>few|TRBD1|TRBJ2-7|TRBV5-8
TGTGCCAGCAGCTCAGGACAGGGGAACTCCTACGAGCAGTACTTC
CASSSGQGNSYEQYF
>.|.|TRBJ2-5|TRBV12-3/TRBV12-4
TGTGCCAGCAGTTCCACACAGGGGGGGGGTGAGACCCAGTACTTC
CASSSTQGGGETQYF
>many|TRBD1|TRBJ2-7|TRBV4-2
TGTGCCAGCAGCCAAGAAGGGACAGCCCTCTACGAGCAGTACTTC
CASSQEGTALYEQYF
>.|.|TRBJ2-5|TRBV19
TGTGCCAGTACTGGGGGAGAGACCCAGTACTTC
CASTGGETQYF
>.|.|TRBJ2-2|TRBV4-1
TGCGCCAGCAGCCAAGAAGAGAGACACAACACCGGGGAGCTGTTTTTT
CASSQEERHNTGELFF
>many|.|TRBJ2-7|TRBV2
TGTGCCAGCAGTTGGGCCAAGGGCCCCTACGAGCAGTACTTC
CASSWAKGPYEQYF
>many|TRBD2|TRBJ2-1|TRBV5-6
TGTGCCAGCAGCTTGGTTCCCAGCGGGGGGACTTACAATGAGCAGTTCTTC
CASSLVPSGGTYNEQFF
>many|TRBD2|TRBJ2-3|TRBV20-1
TGCAGTGCAATAGCGGGGGGGAGCACAGATACGCAGTATTTT
CSAIAGGSTDTQYF
>many|TRBD2|TRBJ2-3|TRBV4-1
TGCGCCAGCAGCCGCGGGACTAGCGGCCCCACAGATACGCAGTATTTT
CASSRGTSGPTDTQYF
>many|.|TRBJ2-5|TRBV5-1
TGCGCCAGCAGCTTGGGCTTCACTACCCAAGAGACCCAGTACTTC
CASSLGFTTQETQYF
>.|.|TRBJ2-7|TRBV20-1
TGCAGTGCTAGAGACGGGAGTGTCTCCTACGAGCAGTACTTC
CSARDGSVSYEQYF
>.|.|TRBJ2-7|TRBV3-1
TGTGCCAGCAGCCAGGTACCAGGTGGCGAGCAGTACTTC
CASSQVPGGEQYF
>.|TRBD1|TRBJ1-2|TRBV2
TGTGCCAGCAGGGCCGACAGGGGGTATGGCTACACCTTC
CASRADRGYGYTF
>many|.|TRBJ2-1|TRBV6-2/TRBV6-3
TGTGCCAGCAGTCCCCGCGGACTACCGTCGAATGAGCAGTTCTTC
CASSPRGLPSNEQFF
>.|.|TRBJ1-2|TRBV4-2
TGTGCCAGCAGCCAAGATCTTGCGGGCTACACCTTC
CASSQDLAGYTF
>.|.|TRBJ2-7|TRBV27
TGTGCCAGCAGATATGGGACCCCTTCCGAGCAGTACTTC
CASRYGTPSEQYF
>many|.|TRBJ2-3|TRBV24-1
TGTGCCACCAGTGATTCGGGGGACTTTTTTAGCACAGATACGCAGTATTTT
CATSDSGDFFSTDTQYF
>many|TRBD2|TRBJ2-1|TRBV5-4
TGTGCCAGCAGCTCATCTATAGCGGGGGGGAACAATGAGCAGTTCTTC
CASSSSIAGGNNEQFF
>.|TRBD2|TRBJ2-7|TRBV10-3
TGTGTCATCAGTGAGTCAGCGGGGGGGCCTTACGAGCAGTACTTC
CVISESAGGPYEQYF